This T cell receptor (beta chain) was recorded in a study of T cells after yellow fever vaccination. Whole-study context: Where fractions had low cell numbers, libraries were prepared from them with the SMART-Seq v4 Ultra Low Input RNA kit. Study outcomes and limitations: Weaker, the secondary response peaked sooner, at day 5 versus 15.

Each CDR3 protein is one row after TCRdb ran MiXCR on the 5' RACE reads. The table has a few hundred thousand distinct CDR3 sequences, about 4% seen once. The CDR3 extends over 16 amino acids. CDR1 is MNHNY and CDR2 is SVGAGI in the germline V gene (reference sequence). V was clipped by 6 bases and J by 6 bases; unmatched bases: 13. Notes on this clonotype: Its antigen remains unidentified.

The clonotype was recovered from a man younger than 35 who received the YFV17D yellow fever vaccine. The genes are TRBV6-6 and TRBJ1-5; 8 nucleotides agree with TRBD1. The source was PBMCs, collected 5 days after the yellow fever booster vaccination. CDR3 sequence reads: CASRGRFQGALQPQHF. The CDR3 nucleotides read TGTGCCAGCAGGGGAAGGTTCCAGGGGGCCCTTCAGCCCCAGCATTTT.